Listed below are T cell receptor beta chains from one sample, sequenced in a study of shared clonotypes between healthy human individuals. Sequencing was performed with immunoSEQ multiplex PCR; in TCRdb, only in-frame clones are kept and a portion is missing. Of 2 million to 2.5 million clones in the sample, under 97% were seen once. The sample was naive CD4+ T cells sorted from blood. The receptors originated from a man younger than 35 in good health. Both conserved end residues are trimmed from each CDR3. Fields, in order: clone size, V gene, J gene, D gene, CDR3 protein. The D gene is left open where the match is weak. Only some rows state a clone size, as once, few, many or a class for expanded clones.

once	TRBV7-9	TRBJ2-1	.	ASSLAPLQYNEQF
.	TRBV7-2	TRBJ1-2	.	ASSPGLDGYT
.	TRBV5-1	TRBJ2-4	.	ASSLDNDKNIQY
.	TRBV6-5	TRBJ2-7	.	ASSLDSWAYEQY
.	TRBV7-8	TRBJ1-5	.	ASSLEGQPQH
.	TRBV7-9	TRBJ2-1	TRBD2	ASSLGGGSYNEQF
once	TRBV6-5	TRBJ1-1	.	ASSYSLNTEAF
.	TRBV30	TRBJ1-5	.	AWGSFYSNQPQH
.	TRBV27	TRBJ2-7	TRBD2	ASSQTLAGGSYEQY
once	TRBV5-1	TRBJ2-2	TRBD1	ASRTGTGNTGELF
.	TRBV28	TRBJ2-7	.	ASSLVPYEQY
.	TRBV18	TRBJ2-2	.	ASSPQVGTPGELF
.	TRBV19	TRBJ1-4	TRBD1	ASSSGQLEKLF
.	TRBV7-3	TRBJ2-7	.	ASSSATRRGDYEQY
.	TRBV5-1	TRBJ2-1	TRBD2	ASSPPSGGDNEQF
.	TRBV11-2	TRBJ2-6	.	ASTATAGANVLT
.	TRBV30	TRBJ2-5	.	AWRLQGPQETQY
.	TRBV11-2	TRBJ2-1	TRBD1	ASSAVWGQGAYEQF
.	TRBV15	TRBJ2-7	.	ATSREFYEQY
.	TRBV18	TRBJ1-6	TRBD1	ASSPATGSPMFAPLH
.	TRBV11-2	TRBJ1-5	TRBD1	ASSLDGTGGNQPQH
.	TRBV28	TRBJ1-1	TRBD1	ASRTAGTVNTEAF
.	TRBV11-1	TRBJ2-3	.	ASSSPTTRRDGDTQY
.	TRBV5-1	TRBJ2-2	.	ASSTAGGELF
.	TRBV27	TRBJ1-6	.	ASSPGGSYNSPLH
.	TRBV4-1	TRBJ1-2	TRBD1	ASSQVPGTGRFGGYT
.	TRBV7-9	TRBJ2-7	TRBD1	ASSLGDRGISYEQY
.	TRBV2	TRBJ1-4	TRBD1	ASRSGTEGGKLF
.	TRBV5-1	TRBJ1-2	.	ASSLESPYGYT
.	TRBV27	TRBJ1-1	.	ASSSRGGGNTEAF
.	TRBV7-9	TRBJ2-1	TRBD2	ASSSRTSGDEQF
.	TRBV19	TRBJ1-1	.	ASSIGWVNTEAF
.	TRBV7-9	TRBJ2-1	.	ASSLRADYNEQF
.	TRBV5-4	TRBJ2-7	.	ASSSVGGYEQY
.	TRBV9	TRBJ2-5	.	ASSVASRVLGQETQY
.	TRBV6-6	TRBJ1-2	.	ASSYSIAESYGYT
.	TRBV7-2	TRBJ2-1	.	ASSLAARTYNEQF
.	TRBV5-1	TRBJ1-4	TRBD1	ASRKVGTAGEKLF
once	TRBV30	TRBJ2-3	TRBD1	AWNRGQTDTQY
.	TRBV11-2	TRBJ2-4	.	ASSPAAGNIQY
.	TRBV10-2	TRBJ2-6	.	ASSPLTGGANVLT
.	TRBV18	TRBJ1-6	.	ASSTTRSEDSPLH
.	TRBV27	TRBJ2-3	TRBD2	ASSSPVQRGSTDTQY
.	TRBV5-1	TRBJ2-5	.	ASSLSDPEETQY
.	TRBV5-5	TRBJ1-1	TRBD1	ASSLGGTASNTEAF
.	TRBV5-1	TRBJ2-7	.	ASSLPGASYEQY
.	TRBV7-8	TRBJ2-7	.	ASSTVEGGSYEQY
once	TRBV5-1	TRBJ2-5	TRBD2	ASSLAEAGGPETQY
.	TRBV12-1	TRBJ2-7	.	ASSSRYEQY
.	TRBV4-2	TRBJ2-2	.	ASSQDNGFQNIAGELF
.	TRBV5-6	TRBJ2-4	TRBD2	ASSLDRGGIGKNIQY
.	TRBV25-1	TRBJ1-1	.	ASSDVTANTEAF
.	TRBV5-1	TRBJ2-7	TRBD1	ASSLDPGQSYEQY
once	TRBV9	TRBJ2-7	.	ASSVDREPGYEQY
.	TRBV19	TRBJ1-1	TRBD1	ASSRPAGGVSEAF
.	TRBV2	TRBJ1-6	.	ASSEDLIVSPLH
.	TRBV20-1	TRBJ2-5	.	SGAQETQY
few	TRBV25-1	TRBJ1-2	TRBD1	ASSAGGGGYT
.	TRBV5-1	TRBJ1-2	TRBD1	ASSESGTGYGYT
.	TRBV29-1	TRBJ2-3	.	SVGQTFSTDTQY